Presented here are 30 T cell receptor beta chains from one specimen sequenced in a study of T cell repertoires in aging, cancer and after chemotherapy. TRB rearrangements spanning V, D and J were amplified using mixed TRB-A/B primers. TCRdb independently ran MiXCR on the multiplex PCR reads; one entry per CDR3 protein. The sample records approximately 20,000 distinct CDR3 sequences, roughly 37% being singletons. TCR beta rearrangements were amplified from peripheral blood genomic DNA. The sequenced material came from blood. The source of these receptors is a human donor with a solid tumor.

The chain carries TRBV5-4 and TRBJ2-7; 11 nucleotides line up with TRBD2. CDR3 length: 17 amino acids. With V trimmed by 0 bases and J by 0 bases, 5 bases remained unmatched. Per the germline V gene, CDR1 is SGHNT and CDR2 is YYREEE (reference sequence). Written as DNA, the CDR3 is TGTGCCAGCAGCTTGGCTAGCGGGGGGCTGAGCTCCTACGAGCAGTACTTC. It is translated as CASSLASGGLSSYEQYF.

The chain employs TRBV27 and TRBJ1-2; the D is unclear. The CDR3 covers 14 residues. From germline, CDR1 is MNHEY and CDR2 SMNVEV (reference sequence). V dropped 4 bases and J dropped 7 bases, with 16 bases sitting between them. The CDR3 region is CASSSLLHGIGYTF. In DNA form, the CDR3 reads TGTGCCAGCAGTTCGCTACTTCACGGAATTGGCTACACCTTC.

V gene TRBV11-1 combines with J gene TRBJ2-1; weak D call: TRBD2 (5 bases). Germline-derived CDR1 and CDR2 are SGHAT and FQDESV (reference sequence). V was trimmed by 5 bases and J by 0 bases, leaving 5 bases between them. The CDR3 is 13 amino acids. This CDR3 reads CASSRDSYNEQFF. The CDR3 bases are TGTGCCAGCAGCCGGGACTCCTACAATGAGCAGTTCTTC.

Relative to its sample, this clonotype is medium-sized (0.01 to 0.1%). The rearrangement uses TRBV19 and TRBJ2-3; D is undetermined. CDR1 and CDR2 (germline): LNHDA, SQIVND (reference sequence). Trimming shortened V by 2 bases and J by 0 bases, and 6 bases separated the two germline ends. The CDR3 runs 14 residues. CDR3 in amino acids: CASSIRLSTDTQYF. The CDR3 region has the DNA TGTGCCAGTAGTATACGACTGAGCACAGATACGCAGTATTTT.

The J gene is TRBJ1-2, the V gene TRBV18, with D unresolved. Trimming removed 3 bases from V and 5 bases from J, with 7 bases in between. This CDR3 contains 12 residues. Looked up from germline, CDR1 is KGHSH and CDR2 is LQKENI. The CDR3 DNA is TGTGCCAGCTCACCCGGGGAGTATGGCTACACCTTC. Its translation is CASSPGEYGYTF.

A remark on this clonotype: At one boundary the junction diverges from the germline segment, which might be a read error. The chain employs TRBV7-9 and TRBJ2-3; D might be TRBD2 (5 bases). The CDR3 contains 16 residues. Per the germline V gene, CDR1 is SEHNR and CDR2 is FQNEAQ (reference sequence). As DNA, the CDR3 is TGTGTCAGCAGCCCCCAACGGGGTCTACCCGTAGATACGCAGTATTTT. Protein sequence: CVSSPQRGLPVDTQYF. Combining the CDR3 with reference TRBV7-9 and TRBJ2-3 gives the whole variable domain DTGVSQNPRHKITKRGQNVTFRCDPISEHNRLYWYRQTLGQGPEFLTYFQNEAQLEKSRLLSDRFSAERPKGSFSTLEIQRTEQGDSAMYLCVSSPQRGLPVDTQYFGPGTRLTVL.

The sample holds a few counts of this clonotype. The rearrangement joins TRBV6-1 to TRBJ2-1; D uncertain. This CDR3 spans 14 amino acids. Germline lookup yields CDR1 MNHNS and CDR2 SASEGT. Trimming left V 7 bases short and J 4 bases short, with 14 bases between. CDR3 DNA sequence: TGTGCCAGCATCCTTGAAGACATGTACAATGAGCAGTTCTTC. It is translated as CASILEDMYNEQFF.

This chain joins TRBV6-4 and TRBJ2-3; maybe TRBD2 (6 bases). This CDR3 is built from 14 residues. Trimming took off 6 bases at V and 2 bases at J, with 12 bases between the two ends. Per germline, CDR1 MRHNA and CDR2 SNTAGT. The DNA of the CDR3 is TGTGCCAGCAGCGTCGGGACTCACACAGATACGCAGTATTTT. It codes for CASSVGTHTDTQYF.

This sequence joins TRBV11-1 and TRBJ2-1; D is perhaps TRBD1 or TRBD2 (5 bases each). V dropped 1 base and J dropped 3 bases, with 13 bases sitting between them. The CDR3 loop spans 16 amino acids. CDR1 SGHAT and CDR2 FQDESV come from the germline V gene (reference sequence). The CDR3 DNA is TGTGCCAGCAGCTTAGAACCGGGACGTCACTACAATGAGCAGTTCTTC. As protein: CASSLEPGRHYNEQFF.

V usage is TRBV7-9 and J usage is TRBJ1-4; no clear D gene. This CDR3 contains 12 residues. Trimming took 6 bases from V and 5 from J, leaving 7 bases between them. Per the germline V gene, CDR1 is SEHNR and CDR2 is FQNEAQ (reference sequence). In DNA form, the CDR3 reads TGTGCCAGCAGACTAGCGAATGAAAAACTGTTTTTT. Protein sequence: CASRLANEKLFF.

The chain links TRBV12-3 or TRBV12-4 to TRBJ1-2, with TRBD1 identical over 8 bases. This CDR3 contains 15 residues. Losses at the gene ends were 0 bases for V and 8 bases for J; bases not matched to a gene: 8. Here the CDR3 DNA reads TGTGCCAGCAGTTTAGCGGTTGCCAGGGGGCGAGGCTACACCTTC. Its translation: CASSLAVARGRGYTF.

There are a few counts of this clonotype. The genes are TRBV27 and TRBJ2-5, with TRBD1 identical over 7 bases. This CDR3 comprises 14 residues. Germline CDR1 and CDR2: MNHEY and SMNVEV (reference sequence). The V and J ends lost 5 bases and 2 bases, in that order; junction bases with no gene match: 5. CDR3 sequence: CASSHRGRQETQYF. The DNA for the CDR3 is TGTGCCAGCAGTCACAGGGGCCGACAAGAGACCCAGTACTTC.

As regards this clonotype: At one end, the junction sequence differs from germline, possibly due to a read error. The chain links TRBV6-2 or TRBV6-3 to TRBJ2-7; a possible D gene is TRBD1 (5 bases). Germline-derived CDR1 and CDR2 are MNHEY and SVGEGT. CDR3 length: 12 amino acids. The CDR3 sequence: CASSYGAFQSDF. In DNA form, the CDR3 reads TGTGCCAGCAGTTACGGGGCGTTCCAGTCGGACTTC.

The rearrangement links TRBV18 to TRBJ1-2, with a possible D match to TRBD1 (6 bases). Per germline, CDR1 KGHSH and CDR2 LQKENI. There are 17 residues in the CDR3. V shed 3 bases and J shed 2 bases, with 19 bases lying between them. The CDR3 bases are TGTGCCAGCTCACCCCCTTTGGAGGACAGCCGCAACTATGGCTACACCTTC. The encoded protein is CASSPPLEDSRNYGYTF.

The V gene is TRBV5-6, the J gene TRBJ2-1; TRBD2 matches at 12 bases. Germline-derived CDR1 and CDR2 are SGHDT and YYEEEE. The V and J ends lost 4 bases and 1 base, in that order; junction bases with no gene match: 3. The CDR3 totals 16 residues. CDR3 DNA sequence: TGTGCCAGCAGCCACGGACTAGCGGGATCCTACAATGAGCAGTTCTTC. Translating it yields CASSHGLAGSYNEQFF.

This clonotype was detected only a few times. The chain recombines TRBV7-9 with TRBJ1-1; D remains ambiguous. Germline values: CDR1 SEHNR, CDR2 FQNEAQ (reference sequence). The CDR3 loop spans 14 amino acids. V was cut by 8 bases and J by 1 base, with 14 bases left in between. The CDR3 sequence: CASEMGHSNTEAFF. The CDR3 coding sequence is TGTGCCAGCGAAATGGGCCACTCGAACACTGAAGCTTTCTTT.

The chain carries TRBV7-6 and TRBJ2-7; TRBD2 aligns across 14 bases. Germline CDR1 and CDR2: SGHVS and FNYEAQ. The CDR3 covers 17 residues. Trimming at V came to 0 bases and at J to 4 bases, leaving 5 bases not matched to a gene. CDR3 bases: TGTGCCAGCAGCTTAGCAGGGACTAGCGGGAGTTGGTACGAGCAGTACTTC. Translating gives CASSLAGTSGSWYEQYF.

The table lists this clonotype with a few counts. The CDR3 region is CASSLAGLAEETQYF. DNA of the CDR3: TGTGCCAGCAGCTTAGCGGGGCTAGCGGAAGAGACCCAGTACTTC. The chain combines TRBV7-2 with TRBJ2-5, with 7 bases that match TRBD2. The CDR3 runs to 15 residues. V gave up 0 bases and J gave up 3 bases; unmatched junction bases: 4. Per the germline V gene, CDR1 is SGHTA and CDR2 is FQGNSA.

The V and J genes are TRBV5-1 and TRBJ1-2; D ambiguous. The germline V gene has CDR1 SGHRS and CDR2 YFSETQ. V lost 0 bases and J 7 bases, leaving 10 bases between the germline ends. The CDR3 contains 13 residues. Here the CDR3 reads CASSLGPDGGYTF. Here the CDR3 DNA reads TGCGCCAGCAGCTTGGGACCAGACGGTGGCTACACCTTC.

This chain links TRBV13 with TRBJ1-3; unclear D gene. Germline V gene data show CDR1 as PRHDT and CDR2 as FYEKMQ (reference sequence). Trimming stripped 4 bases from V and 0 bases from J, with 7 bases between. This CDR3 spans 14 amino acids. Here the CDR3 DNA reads TGTGCCAGCAGCTCGCCAAGCTCTGGAAACACCATATATTTT. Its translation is CASSSPSSGNTIYF.

CDR3: CAISEGLLNTIYF. CDR3 nucleotide sequence: TGTGCCATCAGTGAAGGACTCCTTAACACCATATATTTT. This chain uses TRBV10-3 with TRBJ1-3, with unresolved D. Per the germline V gene, CDR1 is ENHRY and CDR2 is SYGVKD. The CDR3 runs 13 residues. The germline V and J ends were trimmed by 3 bases and 7 bases, with 10 bases remaining between them.

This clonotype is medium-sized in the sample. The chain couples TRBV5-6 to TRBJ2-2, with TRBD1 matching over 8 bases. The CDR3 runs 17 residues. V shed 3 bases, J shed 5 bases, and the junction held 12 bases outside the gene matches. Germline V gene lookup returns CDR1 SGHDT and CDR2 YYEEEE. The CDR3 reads CASSSLGQGERTGELFF. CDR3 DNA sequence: TGTGCCAGCAGCTCGCTCGGACAGGGCGAAAGGACCGGGGAGCTGTTTTTT.

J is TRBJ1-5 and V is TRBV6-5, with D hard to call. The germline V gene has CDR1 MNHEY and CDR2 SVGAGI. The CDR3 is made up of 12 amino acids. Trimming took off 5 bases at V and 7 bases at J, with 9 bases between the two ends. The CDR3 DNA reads TGTGCCAGCAGTGACCTAGGCCAGCCCCAGCATTTT. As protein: CASSDLGQPQHF.

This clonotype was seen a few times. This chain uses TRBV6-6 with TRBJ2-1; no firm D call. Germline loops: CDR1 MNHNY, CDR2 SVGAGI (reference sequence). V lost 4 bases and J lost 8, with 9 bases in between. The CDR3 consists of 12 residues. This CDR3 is CASSSGFDEQFF. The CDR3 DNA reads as TGTGCCAGCAGTTCGGGTTTTGATGAGCAGTTCTTC.

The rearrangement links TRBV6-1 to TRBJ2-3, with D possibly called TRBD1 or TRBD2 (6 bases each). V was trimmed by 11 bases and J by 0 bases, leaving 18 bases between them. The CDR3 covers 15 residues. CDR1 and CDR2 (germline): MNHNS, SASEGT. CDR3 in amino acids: CACTKGGPSTDTQYF. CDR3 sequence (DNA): TGTGCCTGCACCAAAGGGGGGCCGAGCACAGATACGCAGTATTTT.

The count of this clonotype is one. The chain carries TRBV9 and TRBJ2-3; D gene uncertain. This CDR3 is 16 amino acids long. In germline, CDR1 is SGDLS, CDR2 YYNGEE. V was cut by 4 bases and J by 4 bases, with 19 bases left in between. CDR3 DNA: TGTGCCAGCAGCTCTAGAGTGAAGGGTGGTGCAGATACGCAGTATTTT. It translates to CASSSRVKGGADTQYF.

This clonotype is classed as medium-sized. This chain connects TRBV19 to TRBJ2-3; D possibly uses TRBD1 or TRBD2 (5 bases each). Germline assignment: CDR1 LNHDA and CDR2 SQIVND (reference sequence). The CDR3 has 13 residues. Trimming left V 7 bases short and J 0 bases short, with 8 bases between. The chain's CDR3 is CASTGRSTDTQYF. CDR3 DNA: TGTGCCAGTACGGGGCGTAGCACAGATACGCAGTATTTT.

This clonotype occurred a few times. This CDR3 reads CASRTRQSQETQYF. DNA of the CDR3: TGTGCCAGCAGGACCCGACAGAGCCAAGAGACCCAGTACTTC. The rearrangement joins TRBV6-1 to TRBJ2-5, with a weak D call TRBD1 (5 bases). Trimming took off 6 bases at V and 1 base at J, with 12 bases between the two ends. There are 14 residues in the CDR3. Germline assignment: CDR1 MNHNS and CDR2 SASEGT.

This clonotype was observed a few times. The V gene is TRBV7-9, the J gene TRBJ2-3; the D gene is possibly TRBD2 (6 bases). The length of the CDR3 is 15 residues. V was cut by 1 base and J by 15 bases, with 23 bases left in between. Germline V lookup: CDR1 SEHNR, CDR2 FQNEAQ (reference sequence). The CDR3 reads CASSLGSGVSDRPYF. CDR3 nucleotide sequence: TGTGCCAGCAGCTTAGGTTCGGGGGTTAGCGACCGGCCCTATTTT.

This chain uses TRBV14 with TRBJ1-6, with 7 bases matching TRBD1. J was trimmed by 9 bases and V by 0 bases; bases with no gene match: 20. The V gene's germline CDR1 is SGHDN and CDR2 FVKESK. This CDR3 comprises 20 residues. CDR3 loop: CASSQDNPPVWGQSRSPLHF. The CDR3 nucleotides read TGTGCCAGCAGCCAAGATAACCCGCCCGTGTGGGGACAGTCCCGTTCACCCCTCCACTTT.